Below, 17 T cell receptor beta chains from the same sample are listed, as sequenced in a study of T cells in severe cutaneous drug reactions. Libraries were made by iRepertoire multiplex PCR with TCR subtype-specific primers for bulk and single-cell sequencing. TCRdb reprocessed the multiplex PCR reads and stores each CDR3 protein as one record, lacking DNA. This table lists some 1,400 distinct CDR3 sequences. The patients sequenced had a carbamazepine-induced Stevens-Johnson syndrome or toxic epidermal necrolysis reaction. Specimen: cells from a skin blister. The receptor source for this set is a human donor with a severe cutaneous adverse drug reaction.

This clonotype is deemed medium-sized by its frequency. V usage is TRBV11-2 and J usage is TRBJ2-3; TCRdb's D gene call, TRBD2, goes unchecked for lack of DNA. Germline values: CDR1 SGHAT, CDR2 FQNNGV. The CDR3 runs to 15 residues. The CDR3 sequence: CASSPYRGGSDTQYF. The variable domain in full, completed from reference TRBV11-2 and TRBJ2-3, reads EAGVAQSPRYKIIEKRQSVAFWCNPISGHATLYWYQQILGQGPKLLIQFQNNGVVDDSQLPKDRFSAERLKGVDSTLKIQPAKLEDSAVYLCASSPYRGGSDTQYFGPGTRLTVL.

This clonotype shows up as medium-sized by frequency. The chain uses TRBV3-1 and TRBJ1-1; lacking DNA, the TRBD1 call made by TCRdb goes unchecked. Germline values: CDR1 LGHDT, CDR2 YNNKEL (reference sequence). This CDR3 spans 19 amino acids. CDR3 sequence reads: CASSQVNPNKDRVNTEAFF. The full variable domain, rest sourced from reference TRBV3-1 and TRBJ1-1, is DTAVSQTPKYLVTQMGNDKSIKCEQNLGHDTMYWYKQDSKKFLKIMFSYNNKELIINETVPNRFSPKSPDKAHLNLHINSLELGDSAVYFCASSQVNPNKDRVNTEAFFGQGTRLTVV.

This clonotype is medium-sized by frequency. The CDR3 loop reads CASSLTLDTGNTIYF. V is TRBV28 and J is TRBJ1-3; TCRdb designates TRBD1, a call that cannot be tested without DNA. The CDR3 totals 15 residues. The germline CDR1 and CDR2 sequences are MDHEN and SYDVKM.

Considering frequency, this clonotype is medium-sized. This CDR3 reads CASSEGRGHEQYF. The V gene is TRBV2, the J gene TRBJ2-7; the TCRdb call, TRBD1, lacks DNA for checking. The CDR3 is made up of 13 amino acids. Germline CDR1 and CDR2: SNHLY and FYNNEI.

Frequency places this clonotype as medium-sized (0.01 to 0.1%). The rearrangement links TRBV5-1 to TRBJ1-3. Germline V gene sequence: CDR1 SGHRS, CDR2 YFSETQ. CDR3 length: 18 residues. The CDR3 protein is CASSPIYLDGGSGNTIYF.

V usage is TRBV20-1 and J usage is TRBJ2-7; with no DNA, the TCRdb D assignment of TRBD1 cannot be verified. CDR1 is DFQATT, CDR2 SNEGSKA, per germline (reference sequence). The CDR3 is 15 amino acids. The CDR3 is CSARSPGTGFYEQYF.

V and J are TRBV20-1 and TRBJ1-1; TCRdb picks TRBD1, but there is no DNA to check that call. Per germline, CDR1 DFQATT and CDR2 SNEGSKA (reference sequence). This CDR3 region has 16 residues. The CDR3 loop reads CSALTPGQGANTEAFF.

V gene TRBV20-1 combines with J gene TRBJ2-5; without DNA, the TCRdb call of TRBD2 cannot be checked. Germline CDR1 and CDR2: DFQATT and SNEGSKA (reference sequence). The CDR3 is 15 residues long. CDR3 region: CGAVRRASGEETQYF.

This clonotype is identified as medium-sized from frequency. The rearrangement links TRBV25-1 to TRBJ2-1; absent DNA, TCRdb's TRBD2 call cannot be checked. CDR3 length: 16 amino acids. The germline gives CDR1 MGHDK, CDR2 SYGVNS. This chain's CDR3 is CASSDGPGRVGNEQFF.

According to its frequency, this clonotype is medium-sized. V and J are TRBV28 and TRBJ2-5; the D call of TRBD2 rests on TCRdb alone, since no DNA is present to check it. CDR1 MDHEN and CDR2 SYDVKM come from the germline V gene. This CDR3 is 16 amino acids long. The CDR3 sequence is CASSLGPSGSQETQYF.

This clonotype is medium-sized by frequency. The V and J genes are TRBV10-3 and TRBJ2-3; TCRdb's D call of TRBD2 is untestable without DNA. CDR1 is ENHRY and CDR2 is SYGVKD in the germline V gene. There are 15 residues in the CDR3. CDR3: CAISEASGITDTQYF.

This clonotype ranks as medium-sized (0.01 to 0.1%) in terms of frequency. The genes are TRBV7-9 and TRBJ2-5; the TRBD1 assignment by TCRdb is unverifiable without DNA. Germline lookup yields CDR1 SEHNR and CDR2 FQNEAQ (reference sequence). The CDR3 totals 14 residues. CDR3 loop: CASSLEGTTETQYF.

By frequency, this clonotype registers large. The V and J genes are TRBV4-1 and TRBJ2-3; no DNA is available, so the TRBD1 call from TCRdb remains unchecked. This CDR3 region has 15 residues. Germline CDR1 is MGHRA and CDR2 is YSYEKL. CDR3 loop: CASSPPGQGTDTQYF.

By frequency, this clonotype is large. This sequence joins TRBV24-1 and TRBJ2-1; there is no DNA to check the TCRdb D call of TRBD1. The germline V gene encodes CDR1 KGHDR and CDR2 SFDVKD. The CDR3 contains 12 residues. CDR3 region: CATRGEALEQFF.

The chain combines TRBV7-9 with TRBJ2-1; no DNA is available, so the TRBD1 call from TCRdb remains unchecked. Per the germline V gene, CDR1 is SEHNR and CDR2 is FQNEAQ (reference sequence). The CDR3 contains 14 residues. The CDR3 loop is CASSLGGPGNEQFF.

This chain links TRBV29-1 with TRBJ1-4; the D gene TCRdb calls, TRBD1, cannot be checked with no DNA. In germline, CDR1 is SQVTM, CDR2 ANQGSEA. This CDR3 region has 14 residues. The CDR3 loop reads CSVVRAGSNEKLFF.

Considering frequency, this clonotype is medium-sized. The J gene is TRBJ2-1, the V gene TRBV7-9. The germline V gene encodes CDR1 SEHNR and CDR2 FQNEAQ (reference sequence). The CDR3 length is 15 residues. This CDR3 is CASSLEGRSYNEQFF.